The T cell receptor beta chain described here comes from a study of human T cells and chemical hapten exposure. Time point defined: patch test 3, about 24 weeks after DPC sensitization. The treatment here: therapeutic diphenylcyclopropenone sensitization with weekly scalp DPC. TCRdb analysed the RACE reads with MiXCR anew, one entry per CDR3 protein. The data show under 200,000 distinct CDR3 sequences, about 27% seen once. Germline CDR1 and CDR2: SGHRS and YFSETQ. This CDR3 has 13 residues. V shed 5 bases and J shed 9 bases, with 15 bases lying between them. This clonotype was sampled from a woman under 30 with alopecia areata. Some clones in this sample may be carry-over from other donors' samples. The sequenced sample was whole blood, obtained in connection with sensitization to the hapten diphenylcyclopropenone (DPC). V is TRBV5-1 and J is TRBJ2-1, with a tentative D call TRBD2 (6 bases). CDR3 in amino acids: CASSVGGGLEQFF. CDR3 nucleotide sequence: TGCGCCAGCAGTGTGGGAGGAGGTCTTGAGCAGTTCTTC.